Detailed here is one T cell receptor beta chain. What it recognizes is unknown. This entry belongs to a study of monozygotic twins with cystic fibrosis. The wider study: With roughly 16 PCR cycles, barcoded libraries came from about 2.9 micrograms of fragmented DNA. General study findings and limits: Monozygotic CF twins shared more identical nucleotide clonotypes than unrelated patients. Median Simpson clonality of 0.0095 suggested naive T cells predominated.

V shed 8 bases and J shed 8 bases, with 16 bases lying between them. CDR3 size: 13 residues. The germline CDR1 and CDR2 sequences are MNHEY and SVGAGI. Assay: immunoSEQ multiplex PCR; the TCRdb copy retains only in-frame clones and omits some. Here the sample spans 25,000 to 30,000 clones, around 96% being singletons. Sequencing was done on a sample of blood. The sequence was collected from a girl between 2 and 10 years old with cystic fibrosis. V usage is TRBV6-5 and J usage is TRBJ2-1; a possible D gene is TRBD1 (5 bases). The CDR3 DNA reads as TGTGCCAGCGGGATCTTCTTAGGGGATGAGCAGTTCTTC. This gives the protein CASGIFLGDEQFF.